This TCR beta chain was recovered during a study of response to subunit inactivated influenza vaccine listed by TCRdb under 2018. About the study as a whole: Deep quantitative T cell receptor repertoire profiling was used in the study to track responses to a trivalent subunit inactivated influenza vaccine. The paper as a whole reports these results and caveats: It was suggested by the authors that each seasonal influenza vaccination may recruit only a limited number of new T cells.

Details on this clonotype: The antigen it binds to is not known. Per-nucleotide qualities are absent, and no much larger clonotype sits a single base away.

To prepare the library, RT-PCR was applied. Sequencing was performed on an Illumina HiSeq 2500. TCRdb trimmed public reads at Q25 via fastp, called clones via MiXCR and kept in-frame beta chains. Records with the same CDR3 protein are collapsed into one entry carrying the most frequent genes and DNA. The sample table holds 860,000 or so distinct CDR3 sequences, of which approximately 21% were seen once. Jointly, the top ten make up about 10% of the sample. According to the germline V gene, CDR1 reads SGHTA and CDR2 reads FQGNSA. Its CDR3 holds 16 amino acids, cysteine through phenylalanine. The only DNA kept is the CDR3, 48 bases in frame from the first base. V loses 1 base, J loses 9 bases, and the germline ends lie 19 bases apart.

Sequencing was performed on PBMCs from blood, taken about 5 days after vaccination. The rearrangement combines TRBV7-2 with TRBJ1-3, with no confidently assigned D gene. This receptor was taken from a man aged 45-65 years who received an inactivated influenza vaccine. Donor details come from another sample of the same person, matched by shared clones. The nucleotides are TGTGCCAGCAGCTTAGTTGGAGAACAATCGAAACGCACCATATATTTT. Its product reads: CASSLVGEQSKRTIYF.